The rows below give T cell receptor beta chains drawn from one sample of a study of post-analysis software for immune sequencing data. TCRdb used MiXCR to reprocess the PCR reads, holding one entry per CDR3 protein. The data contain 820,000 or so distinct CDR3 sequences, approximately 53% of them singletons. Material: blood. The receptor source for this set is a girl under 18 with multiple sclerosis. The CDR3 runs from the conserved cysteine through the conserved F or W. D genes are given only for firm matches. The size field is filled for only some rows; it gives once, few, many or a size class.

CDR3aa: CASSHIQGPGEQYF; CDR3nt: TGTGCCAGCAGCCACATACAGGGGCCGGGCGAGCAGTACTTC; v_gene: TRBV5-6; j_gene: TRBJ2-7; abundance: -; d_gene: TRBD1; len: 14
CDR3aa: CASSTSTRTQYF; CDR3nt: TGTGCCAGCAGTACCTCTACGCGTACGCAGTATTTT; v_gene: TRBV12-3/TRBV12-4; j_gene: TRBJ2-3; abundance: -; d_gene: -; len: 12
CDR3aa: CASSQGRATNEKLFF; CDR3nt: TGTGCCAGCAGCCAAGGGCGGGCAACTAATGAAAAACTGTTTTTT; v_gene: TRBV4-1; j_gene: TRBJ1-4; abundance: few; d_gene: -; len: 15
CDR3aa: CASSLSRAKTEAFF; CDR3nt: TGTGCCAGCAGCTTAAGCAGGGCTAAGACTGAAGCTTTCTTT; v_gene: TRBV7-3; j_gene: TRBJ1-1; abundance: few; d_gene: -; len: 14
CDR3aa: CSVRDRASEQYF; CDR3nt: TGCAGCGTTCGGGACAGAGCATCCGAGCAGTACTTC; v_gene: TRBV29-1; j_gene: TRBJ2-7; abundance: -; d_gene: TRBD1; len: 12
CDR3aa: CTSSFDRGGGYEQYF; CDR3nt: TGTACCAGCAGTTTTGATAGGGGAGGAGGCTACGAGCAGTACTTC; v_gene: TRBV27; j_gene: TRBJ2-7; abundance: once; d_gene: -; len: 15
CDR3aa: CASSFTVALYNEQFF; CDR3nt: TGCGCCAGCAGCTTCACAGTAGCCCTCTACAATGAGCAGTTCTTC; v_gene: TRBV5-1; j_gene: TRBJ2-1; abundance: -; d_gene: -; len: 15
CDR3aa: CSASEIKTGGHEQFF; CDR3nt: TGCAGTGCTAGCGAAATAAAGACAGGGGGACATGAGCAGTTCTTC; v_gene: TRBV20-1; j_gene: TRBJ2-1; abundance: -; d_gene: TRBD1; len: 15
CDR3aa: CASSPGVLAAGDETQYF; CDR3nt: TGTGCCAGCTCACCTGGGGTACTAGCAGCAGGGGATGAGACCCAGTACTTC; v_gene: TRBV18; j_gene: TRBJ2-5; abundance: -; d_gene: -; len: 17
CDR3aa: CSAATSGAIWETQYF; CDR3nt: TGCAGTGCTGCGACTAGCGGTGCGATTTGGGAGACCCAGTACTTC; v_gene: TRBV20-1; j_gene: TRBJ2-5; abundance: -; d_gene: TRBD2; len: 15
CDR3aa: CSASRPGGLTYEQYF; CDR3nt: TGCAGTGCTTCCCGCCCTGGCGGACTTACCTACGAGCAGTACTTC; v_gene: TRBV20-1; j_gene: TRBJ2-7; abundance: -; d_gene: -; len: 15
CDR3aa: CSARPQGGRGSSYEQYF; CDR3nt: TGCAGTGCTAGACCCCAAGGAGGGAGGGGGAGCTCCTACGAGCAGTACTTC; v_gene: TRBV20-1; j_gene: TRBJ2-7; abundance: few; d_gene: -; len: 17
CDR3aa: CASILGQNTEAFF; CDR3nt: TGTGCCAGTATCCTCGGCCAGAACACTGAAGCTTTCTTT; v_gene: TRBV7-9; j_gene: TRBJ1-1; abundance: -; d_gene: -; len: 13
CDR3aa: CSVVSRATKNIQYF; CDR3nt: TGCAGCGTTGTTTCCAGGGCAACCAAAAACATTCAGTACTTC; v_gene: TRBV29-1; j_gene: TRBJ2-4; abundance: few; d_gene: -; len: 14
CDR3aa: CASSLAPDSYNEQFF; CDR3nt: TGCGCCAGCAGCTTGGCACCGGACAGTTACAATGAGCAGTTCTTC; v_gene: TRBV5-1; j_gene: TRBJ2-1; abundance: once; d_gene: -; len: 15
CDR3aa: CASSGTDGYEQYF; CDR3nt: TGTGCCAGCAGCGGCACGGACGGTTACGAGCAGTACTTC; v_gene: TRBV5-6; j_gene: TRBJ2-7; abundance: few; d_gene: -; len: 13
CDR3aa: CASSLGGGTPSSETQYF; CDR3nt: TGTGCCAGCAGCTTAGGGGGCGGGACCCCGAGTAGCGAGACCCAGTACTTC; v_gene: TRBV7-9; j_gene: TRBJ2-5; abundance: -; d_gene: -; len: 17
CDR3aa: CASSLARQEQYF; CDR3nt: TGTGCCAGCAGCTTAGCTCGTCAGGAGCAGTACTTC; v_gene: TRBV7-8; j_gene: TRBJ2-7; abundance: -; d_gene: -; len: 12
CDR3aa: CASSQDRGYEQYF; CDR3nt: TGTGCCAGCAGCCAAGACAGGGGCTACGAGCAGTACTTC; v_gene: TRBV3-1; j_gene: TRBJ2-7; abundance: many; d_gene: -; len: 13
CDR3aa: CASSYDRVQPQHF; CDR3nt: TGTGCCAGCAGCTACGACAGGGTTCAGCCCCAGCATTTT; v_gene: TRBV6-5; j_gene: TRBJ1-5; abundance: -; d_gene: TRBD1; len: 13
CDR3aa: CASSSVGRQGSDSPLHF; CDR3nt: TGCGCCAGCAGCTCGGTGGGACGACAGGGGTCAGATTCACCCCTCCACTTT; v_gene: TRBV5-1; j_gene: TRBJ1-6; abundance: -; d_gene: TRBD1; len: 17
CDR3aa: CSVRGDIQYF; CDR3nt: TGCAGCGTCAGGGGGGACATTCAGTACTTC; v_gene: TRBV29-1; j_gene: TRBJ2-4; abundance: -; d_gene: -; len: 10
CDR3aa: CASSRGQTLSYEQYF; CDR3nt: TGCGCCAGCAGCCGGGGACAGACGCTCTCCTACGAGCAGTACTTC; v_gene: TRBV5-1; j_gene: TRBJ2-7; abundance: -; d_gene: TRBD1; len: 15
CDR3aa: CASSQASYEQYF; CDR3nt: TGTGCCAGCAGCCAAGCCTCCTACGAGCAGTACTTC; v_gene: TRBV3-1; j_gene: TRBJ2-7; abundance: many; d_gene: -; len: 12
CDR3aa: CASSLKQSNYGYTF; CDR3nt: TGTGCCAGCAGCTTGAAACAGTCTAACTATGGCTACACCTTC; v_gene: TRBV7-8; j_gene: TRBJ1-2; abundance: -; d_gene: -; len: 14
CDR3aa: CASSLGEAETQYF; CDR3nt: TGTGCCAGCAGCTTGGGAGAAGCAGAGACCCAGTACTTC; v_gene: TRBV7-2; j_gene: TRBJ2-5; abundance: few; d_gene: -; len: 13
CDR3aa: CAISRDRAGAFF; CDR3nt: TGTGCCATCAGTCGGGACAGGGCGGGAGCTTTCTTT; v_gene: TRBV10-3; j_gene: TRBJ1-1; abundance: -; d_gene: TRBD1; len: 12
CDR3aa: CAISPLAGEYDEQFF; CDR3nt: TGTGCCATCAGTCCCCTAGCGGGAGAGTACGATGAGCAGTTCTTC; v_gene: TRBV10-3; j_gene: TRBJ2-1; abundance: -; d_gene: TRBD2; len: 15
CDR3aa: CASSLDMWGTDTQYF; CDR3nt: TGTGCCAGCAGCTTAGACATGTGGGGCACAGATACGCAGTATTTT; v_gene: TRBV11-1; j_gene: TRBJ2-3; abundance: -; d_gene: -; len: 15
CDR3aa: CASSLAQRAPDTQYF; CDR3nt: TGTGCCAGCAGCTTGGCACAGCGGGCCCCGGATACGCAGTATTTT; v_gene: TRBV5-8; j_gene: TRBJ2-3; abundance: -; d_gene: -; len: 15
CDR3aa: CASSPTRTDTQYF; CDR3nt: TGTGCCAGCAGCCCCACCAGGACAGATACGCAGTATTTT; v_gene: TRBV7-9; j_gene: TRBJ2-3; abundance: -; d_gene: -; len: 13
CDR3aa: CASSMSGQIIMYGYTF; CDR3nt: TGCGCCAGCAGCATGTCTGGACAAATTATTATGTATGGCTACACCTTC; v_gene: TRBV5-1; j_gene: TRBJ1-2; abundance: -; d_gene: -; len: 16
CDR3aa: CAISRQVPSYNEQFF; CDR3nt: TGTGCCATCAGTAGACAGGTACCCTCCTACAATGAGCAGTTCTTC; v_gene: TRBV10-3; j_gene: TRBJ2-1; abundance: -; d_gene: -; len: 15
CDR3aa: CASSLRLRTSGSREQYF; CDR3nt: TGTGCCAGCAGTTTAAGGCTGAGGACTAGCGGGAGTAGGGAGCAGTACTTC; v_gene: TRBV12-3/TRBV12-4; j_gene: TRBJ2-7; abundance: -; d_gene: TRBD2; len: 17
CDR3aa: CASTTSPGAGGEAFF; CDR3nt: TGTGCCAGCACCACTTCCCCGGGGGCAGGCGGTGAAGCTTTCTTT; v_gene: TRBV7-2; j_gene: TRBJ1-1; abundance: -; d_gene: -; len: 15
CDR3aa: CASSQPPGTGEDEQYF; CDR3nt: TGTGCCAGCAGCCAACCTCCCGGGACAGGGGAAGACGAGCAGTACTTC; v_gene: TRBV4-2; j_gene: TRBJ2-7; abundance: -; d_gene: TRBD1; len: 16
CDR3aa: CSVGPLGVYEQYF; CDR3nt: TGCAGCGTTGGCCCGCTTGGGGTATACGAGCAGTACTTC; v_gene: TRBV29-1; j_gene: TRBJ2-7; abundance: -; d_gene: -; len: 13
CDR3aa: CAISADHEQYF; CDR3nt: TGTGCCATCAGTGCAGATCATGAGCAGTACTTC; v_gene: TRBV10-3; j_gene: TRBJ2-5; abundance: once; d_gene: -; len: 11
CDR3aa: CAISEGSSYNSPLHF; CDR3nt: TGTGCCATCAGTGAAGGCAGCTCCTATAATTCACCCCTCCACTTT; v_gene: TRBV10-3; j_gene: TRBJ1-6; abundance: -; d_gene: -; len: 15
CDR3aa: CASSARPGGPEAFF; CDR3nt: TGTGCCAGCAGCGCCCGTCCGGGGGGTCCTGAAGCTTTCTTT; v_gene: TRBV9; j_gene: TRBJ1-1; abundance: -; d_gene: -; len: 14
CDR3aa: CSARLGQGNTEAFF; CDR3nt: TGCAGTGCTAGACTTGGACAGGGGAACACTGAAGCTTTCTTT; v_gene: TRBV20-1; j_gene: TRBJ1-1; abundance: -; d_gene: TRBD1; len: 14
CDR3aa: CASAAPRGARDTEAFF; CDR3nt: TGTGCCAGTGCCGCTCCCCGGGGGGCCCGGGACACTGAAGCTTTCTTT; v_gene: TRBV25-1; j_gene: TRBJ1-1; abundance: -; d_gene: -; len: 16
CDR3aa: CASSRTSGSISYNEQFF; CDR3nt: TGCGCCAGCAGCAGGACTAGCGGGAGTATCTCCTACAATGAGCAGTTCTTC; v_gene: TRBV5-1; j_gene: TRBJ2-1; abundance: -; d_gene: TRBD2; len: 17
CDR3aa: CASSAGLRGTGEQYF; CDR3nt: TGTGCCAGCAGCGCCGGCTTGCGGGGGACAGGCGAGCAGTACTTC; v_gene: TRBV11-2; j_gene: TRBJ2-7; abundance: -; d_gene: -; len: 15
CDR3aa: CSASRQGVGQPQHF; CDR3nt: TGCAGTGCTAGTCGACAGGGGGTAGGACAGCCCCAGCATTTT; v_gene: TRBV20-1; j_gene: TRBJ1-5; abundance: -; d_gene: TRBD1; len: 14
CDR3aa: CASSHGLVQETQYF; CDR3nt: TGTGCCAGCAGCCACGGACTAGTCCAAGAGACCCAGTACTTC; v_gene: TRBV7-2; j_gene: TRBJ2-5; abundance: -; d_gene: TRBD2; len: 14
CDR3aa: CASSLLGPQETQYF; CDR3nt: TGTGCCAGCAGTTTACTGGGCCCCCAAGAGACCCAGTACTTC; v_gene: TRBV12-3/TRBV12-4; j_gene: TRBJ2-5; abundance: few; d_gene: -; len: 14
CDR3aa: CSASTRLGDTEAFF; CDR3nt: TGCAGCGCCAGCACCCGGCTCGGGGACACTGAAGCTTTCTTT; v_gene: TRBV29-1; j_gene: TRBJ1-1; abundance: -; d_gene: -; len: 14
CDR3aa: CSVGGFGQDDYGYTF; CDR3nt: TGCAGCGTTGGGGGGTTCGGACAGGATGACTATGGCTACACCTTC; v_gene: TRBV29-1; j_gene: TRBJ1-2; abundance: many; d_gene: TRBD1; len: 15
CDR3aa: CASSPSRTLYDWYF; CDR3nt: TGTGCCAGCTCACCGAGCCGGACTCTCTACGATTGGTACTTC; v_gene: TRBV18; j_gene: TRBJ2-4; abundance: -; d_gene: -; len: 14
CDR3aa: CSAAPAGAGYNEQFF; CDR3nt: TGCAGCGCCGCCCCAGCGGGAGCGGGCTACAATGAGCAGTTCTTC; v_gene: TRBV29-1; j_gene: TRBJ2-1; abundance: few; d_gene: TRBD2; len: 15
CDR3aa: CASSSLLQETQYF; CDR3nt: TGTGCCAGCAGCTCCCTGCTACAAGAGACCCAGTACTTC; v_gene: TRBV7-2; j_gene: TRBJ2-5; abundance: -; d_gene: -; len: 13
CDR3aa: CASTQEGLGGEQYF; CDR3nt: TGTGCCAGCACCCAGGAGGGGCTAGGGGGCGAGCAGTACTTC; v_gene: TRBV27; j_gene: TRBJ2-7; abundance: -; d_gene: -; len: 14